Below are 9 T cell receptor beta chains sequenced from a single sample in a study of cytomegalovirus exposure and HLA in healthy donors. 13 Jbeta primers and 60 Vbeta primers were used for the PCR. Produced via immunoSEQ multiplex PCR; TCRdb's table is partial and in-frame only. The sample yields 150,000 to 200,000 clones, roughly 79% seen once. The sequencing sample was made of PBMCs. Every receptor here comes from a woman between 25 and 40 years old in good health and CMV-seropositive.

The sample holds one count of this clone. This chain connects TRBV9 to TRBJ2-6, with 7 bases lining up with TRBD1. Germline trimming cut 0 bases from V and 1 base from J; bases unmatched to any gene: 1. CDR1 SGDLS and CDR2 YYNGEE come from the germline V gene. The CDR3 spans 16 residues. This CDR3 reads CASSVGQGSGANVLTF. The CDR3 DNA reads as TGTGCCAGCAGCGTAGGACAGGGATCTGGGGCCAACGTCCTGACTTTC.

This sequence joins TRBV11-2 and TRBJ2-2; 7 bases match TRBD2. Germline V gene data show CDR1 as SGHAT and CDR2 as FQNNGV. Trimming took 0 bases from V and 5 from J; bases not matched to a gene: 0. The CDR3 consists of 14 residues. The CDR3 bases are TGTGCCAGCAGCTTAGAGCGGGAGACCGGGGAGCTGTTTTTT. Translated: CASSLERETGELFF.

The chain links TRBV27 to TRBJ1-4; 7 bases match TRBD1. This CDR3 comprises 14 residues. CDR1 MNHEY and CDR2 SMNVEV come from the germline V gene (reference sequence). J gave up 8 bases and V 6 bases, and 9 bases lay outside the gene matches. The CDR3 coding sequence is TGTGCCAGCAGATTCACAGGGGCGGGGGAAAAACTGTTTTTT. Translated: CASRFTGAGEKLFF. The full variable domain, rest sourced from reference TRBV27 and TRBJ1-4, is EAQVTQNPRYLITVTGKKLTVTCSQNMNHEYMSWYRQDPGLGLRQIYYSMNVEVTDKGDVPEGYKVSRKEKRNFPLILESPSPNQTSLYFCASRFTGAGEKLFFGSGTQLSVL.

V usage is TRBV2 and J usage is TRBJ2-4; D is perhaps TRBD2 (5 bases). Trimming removed 2 bases from V and 7 bases from J, with 18 bases in between. Germline CDR1 SNHLY, CDR2 FYNNEI. The CDR3 has 16 residues. This CDR3 reads CASSEMDEGDVNIQYF. CDR3 coding DNA: TGTGCCAGCAGTGAAATGGACGAGGGAGACGTTAACATTCAGTACTTC.

The chain employs TRBV2 and TRBJ2-5, with D perhaps TRBD1 (8 bases). Germline CDR1 is SNHLY and CDR2 is FYNNEI. The CDR3 covers 15 residues. V was pared by 6 bases and J by 1 base, with 15 bases between. Here the CDR3 DNA reads TGTGCCAGCAGGGGGGGGGACAGGCGCCAAGAGACCCAGTACTTC. Translation: CASRGGDRRQETQYF. Full variable domain (outside the CDR3, taken from reference TRBV2 and TRBJ2-5): EPEVTQTPSHQVTQMGQEVILRCVPISNHLYFYWYRQILGQKVEFLVSFYNNEISEKSEIFDDQFSVERPDGSNFTLKIRSTKLEDSAMYFCASRGGDRRQETQYFGPGTRLLVL.

This clone has more than one count but fewer than ten. CDR3 bases: TGTGCCAGCAGCTTGGGACAGGTTTTCTACGAGCAGTACTTC. Translated: CASSLGQVFYEQYF. The chain employs TRBV5-6 and TRBJ2-7, with D possibly matching TRBD1 (6 bases). With 0 bases removed from V and 3 bases from J, the gap between germline ends came to 10 bases. The germline gives CDR1 SGHDT, CDR2 YYEEEE. CDR3 size: 14 residues.

The chain carries TRBV4-3 and TRBJ2-3; D might be TRBD1 (6 bases). The CDR3 extends over 12 amino acids. Germline V gene lookup returns CDR1 LGHNA and CDR2 YSLEER. V was trimmed by 4 bases and J by 5 bases, leaving 7 bases between them. CDR3 sequence reads: CASSPQGDTQYF. CDR3 sequence (DNA): TGCGCCAGCAGCCCACAGGGAGATACGCAGTATTTT.

The CDR3 nucleotides read TGCGCCAGCAGCCGAAACGAGGGGACTAACACTGAAGCTTTCTTT. Translated: CASSRNEGTNTEAFF. The chain links TRBV4-3 to TRBJ1-1, with D tentatively TRBD1 (5 bases). V lost 4 bases, J lost 2 bases, and 14 bases lay in between. Per the germline V gene, CDR1 is LGHNA and CDR2 is YSLEER. CDR3 length: 15 residues.

This chain connects TRBV9 to TRBJ2-3; 9 bases are a match to TRBD1. Germline CDR1 and CDR2: SGDLS and YYNGEE. J gave up 7 bases and V 3 bases, and 9 bases lay outside the gene matches. The CDR3 totals 15 residues. CDR3 coding DNA: TGTGCCAGCAGCGGGGGGACAGGGTCTGGGTATACGCAGTATTTT. As protein: CASSGGTGSGYTQYF. Looking up the rest from reference TRBV9 and TRBJ2-3 gives the full variable domain: DSGVTQTPKHLITATGQRVTLRCSPRSGDLSVYWYQQSLDQGLQFLIQYYNGEERAKGNILERFSAQQFPDLHSELNLSSLELGDSALYFCASSGGTGSGYTQYFGPGTRLTVL.